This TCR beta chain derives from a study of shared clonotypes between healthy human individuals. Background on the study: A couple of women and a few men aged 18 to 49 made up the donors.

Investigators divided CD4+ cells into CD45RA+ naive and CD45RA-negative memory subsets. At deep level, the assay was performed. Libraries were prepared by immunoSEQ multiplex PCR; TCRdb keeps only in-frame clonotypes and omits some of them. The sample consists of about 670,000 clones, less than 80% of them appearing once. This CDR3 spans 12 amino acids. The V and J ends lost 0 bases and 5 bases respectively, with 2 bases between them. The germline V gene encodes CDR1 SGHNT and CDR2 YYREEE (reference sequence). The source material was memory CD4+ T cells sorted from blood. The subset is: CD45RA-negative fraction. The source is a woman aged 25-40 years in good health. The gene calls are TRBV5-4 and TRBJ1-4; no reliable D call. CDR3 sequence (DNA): TGTGCCAGCAGCTTGGAGAATGAAAAACTGTTTTTT. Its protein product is CASSLENEKLFF.